Shown below are 16 T cell receptor beta chains from a single sample sequenced in a study of response to subunit inactivated influenza vaccine. One entry per CDR3 protein, called by TCRdb with MiXCR from the RT-PCR reads. The top ten clones hold approximately 10% of a sample with approximately 500,000 distinct CDR3 sequences, 14% of them seen once. The sequenced sample was PBMCs from blood, obtained less than 13 days after vaccination. Every receptor here comes from a man between 50 and 59 years old who received an inactivated influenza vaccine.

This clonotype was counted ten times or more. This chain connects TRBV7-8 to TRBJ2-7; D is tentatively TRBD1 or TRBD2 (5 bases each). V was cut by 7 bases and J by 4 bases, with 14 bases left in between. The CDR3 length is 13 residues. In germline, CDR1 is SGHVS, CDR2 FQNEAQ. The CDR3 DNA sequence: TGTGCCAGCACTCCCGGGGCCCCGTACGAGCAGTACTTC. It translates to CASTPGAPYEQYF. Filled out from reference TRBV7-8 and TRBJ2-7, the complete variable domain reads GAGVSQSPRYKVAKRGQDVALRCDPISGHVSLFWYQQALGQGPEFLTYFQNEAQLDKSGLPSDRFFAERPEGSVSTLKIQRTQQEDSAVYLCASTPGAPYEQYFGPGTRLTVT.

This chain connects TRBV7-2 to TRBJ2-5; D unclear. Trimming removed 3 bases at V and 2 bases at J, with 7 bases between. Germline loops: CDR1 SGHTA, CDR2 FQGNSA. CDR3 length equals 13 residues. CDR3 coding DNA: TGTGCCAGCAGCTTCGGACCTCAAGAGACCCAGTACTTC. The encoded protein is CASSFGPQETQYF. Complete variable domain (other parts from reference TRBV7-2 and TRBJ2-5): GAGVSQSPSNKVTEKGKDVELRCDPISGHTALYWYRQSLGQGLEFLIYFQGNSAPDKSGLPSDRFSAERTGGSVSTLTIQRTQQEDSAVYLCASSFGPQETQYFGPGTRLLVL.

This CDR3 is CASSLFSSGVDNEQFF. The DNA for the CDR3 is TGCGCCAGCAGCTTGTTTTCTAGCGGGGTTGACAATGAGCAGTTCTTC. V and J are TRBV5-1 and TRBJ2-1; 9 bases fit TRBD2. Losses at the gene ends were 1 base for V and 5 bases for J; bases not matched to a gene: 7. Germline V gene data show CDR1 as SGHRS and CDR2 as YFSETQ. The CDR3 totals 16 residues.

In its sample, this clonotype was seen a few times. V gene TRBV18 combines with J gene TRBJ2-1; 10 nucleotides match TRBD2. Germline values: CDR1 KGHSH, CDR2 LQKENI. J gave up 12 bases and V 1 base, and 6 bases lay outside the gene matches. CDR3 length: 14 amino acids. CDR3 loop: CASSPLSGRAAQFF. The DNA for the CDR3 is TGTGCCAGCTCACCACTGAGCGGGAGGGCCGCGCAGTTCTTC.

The chain joins TRBV18 to TRBJ2-3, with D possibly being TRBD1 (5 bases). There are 18 residues in the CDR3. Trimming cost V 0 bases and J 3 bases, with 19 bases left between them. Germline V gene data show CDR1 as KGHSH and CDR2 as LQKENI. CDR3 amino acids: CASSPPRKGKGRTDTQYF. The CDR3 bases are TGTGCCAGCTCACCACCGCGAAAGGGGAAGGGTCGGACAGATACGCAGTATTTT.

The chain has TRBV6-1 and TRBJ2-1, with unresolved D. V shed 6 bases and J shed 4 bases, with 16 bases lying between them. Per germline, CDR1 MNHNS and CDR2 SASEGT. The CDR3 is made up of 15 amino acids. CDR3 sequence reads: CASRKRVLGYNEQFF. The CDR3 nucleotides read TGTGCCAGCAGGAAGCGAGTGCTGGGGTACAATGAGCAGTTCTTC.

This clonotype was observed a handful of times. This rearrangement joins TRBV6-1 to TRBJ2-3, with 9 bases matching TRBD1. CDR3 size: 14 residues. V was pared by 5 bases and J by 1 base, with 1 base of the junction left unmatched. Germline CDR1 reads MNHNS; CDR2 reads SASEGT. The CDR3 region is CASSRQGGTDTQYF. The CDR3 DNA follows: TGTGCCAGCAGTAGACAGGGGGGCACAGATACGCAGTATTTT.

This clonotype was seen only once. The chain couples TRBV6-1 to TRBJ2-1; TRBD2 matches at 10 bases. Losses at the gene ends were 5 bases for V and 9 bases for J; bases not matched to a gene: 13. CDR3 length equals 16 residues. CDR1 and CDR2 from the germline V gene are MNHNS and SASEGT. The CDR3 loop is CASSPLKRGGWGEQFF. CDR3 bases: TGTGCCAGCAGTCCTCTGAAGCGGGGGGGATGGGGTGAGCAGTTCTTC.

This clonotype was recorded a few times. J is TRBJ2-7 and V is TRBV14, with D tentatively TRBD1 (6 bases). This CDR3 spans 14 amino acids. Trimming pared 2 bases from V and 3 bases from J, leaving 11 bases between. Per germline, CDR1 SGHDN and CDR2 FVKESK. CDR3 sequence: CASSQTGLHYEQYF. CDR3 nucleotides: TGTGCCAGCAGCCAAACAGGGCTCCACTACGAGCAGTACTTC.

The CDR3 bases are TGCGCCAGCAGCCTCACCGGGGTGGTTCGAGATACGCAGTATTTT. It translates to CASSLTGVVRDTQYF. The rearrangement uses TRBV4-1 and TRBJ2-3, with D possibly being TRBD2 (5 bases). V shed 4 bases and J shed 5 bases, with 16 bases lying between them. The V gene's germline CDR1 is MGHRA and CDR2 YSYEKL. This CDR3 comprises 15 residues.

The chain couples TRBV6-4 to TRBJ2-3; 8 nucleotides align to TRBD1. Losses at the gene ends were 6 bases for V and 2 bases for J; bases not matched to a gene: 4. The CDR3 runs 14 residues. Germline values: CDR1 MRHNA, CDR2 SNTAGT. The CDR3 loop reads CASRQGALTDTQYF. The CDR3 region has the DNA TGTGCCAGCAGGCAGGGGGCCCTCACAGATACGCAGTATTTT.

This clonotype has at least ten counts. The rearrangement uses TRBV7-9 and TRBJ2-1, with 11 bases lining up with TRBD2. The CDR3 spans 16 residues. V trimming: 6 bases; J trimming: 3 bases; junction bases outside the gene matches: 7. Germline CDR1 and CDR2: SEHNR and FQNEAQ (reference sequence). CDR3: CASSPPGLAVYNEQFF. The CDR3 DNA follows: TGTGCCAGCAGTCCCCCGGGACTAGCGGTCTACAATGAGCAGTTCTTC.

This clonotype was seen many times. This chain connects TRBV29-1 to TRBJ2-2, with a weak D call TRBD2 (6 bases). The CDR3 extends over 12 amino acids. Germline V gives CDR1 SQVTM, CDR2 ANQGSEA. Trimming took off 6 bases at V and 4 bases at J, with 9 bases between the two ends. CDR3 region: CSVSGGTGELFF. CDR3 nucleotide sequence: TGCAGCGTCTCCGGGGGCACCGGGGAGCTGTTTTTT.

The chain combines TRBV7-2 with TRBJ1-2, with 8 bases fitting TRBD1. Germline CDR1 is SGHTA and CDR2 is FQGNSA. V was pared by 5 bases and J by 5 bases, with 4 bases of the junction left unmatched. The CDR3 extends over 13 amino acids. CDR3: CASSVQGEYGYTF. Written as DNA, the CDR3 is TGTGCCAGCAGCGTACAGGGGGAATATGGCTACACCTTC.

The chain combines TRBV7-2 with TRBJ2-7, with 7 bases that match TRBD1. CDR3 length: 17 residues. V lost 5 bases and J lost 2; bases outside the gene matches: 15. Germline CDR1 SGHTA, CDR2 FQGNSA. The DNA of the CDR3 is TGTGCCAGCAGCATCCACTACGGGACAGCCGAGCCCTACGAGCAGTACTTC. Amino acids: CASSIHYGTAEPYEQYF. The whole variable domain, filled in from reference TRBV7-2 and TRBJ2-7, reads GAGVSQSPSNKVTEKGKDVELRCDPISGHTALYWYRQSLGQGLEFLIYFQGNSAPDKSGLPSDRFSAERTGGSVSTLTIQRTQQEDSAVYLCASSIHYGTAEPYEQYFGPGTRLTVT.

This chain joins TRBV20-1 and TRBJ2-7, with 9 nucleotides matching TRBD2. The CDR3 totals 15 residues. V shed 0 bases and J 3 bases; nucleotides not matched to a gene: 6. Germline CDR1 reads DFQATT; CDR2 reads SNEGSKA (reference sequence). The CDR3 loop reads CSARDRLAGNYEQYF. In DNA form, the CDR3 reads TGCAGTGCTAGAGACCGGCTAGCGGGGAACTACGAGCAGTACTTC.